This is a list of T cell receptor beta chains from one sample in a study of blood T cell repertoires in COVID-19. Using immunoSEQ multiplex PCR, the repertoire was profiled, and TCRdb retains in-frame clones only, with some absent. This table has approximately 58,000 clones, about 83% appearing once. Sequencing was carried out using peripheral blood. These receptors originate from a man aged 40-49 years with active COVID-19. CDR3s include the opening cysteine and the closing phenylalanine or tryptophan. The order of the fields is clone size, D gene, V gene, J gene, CDR3 protein, CDR3 DNA. The D gene is left open where the match is weak. Rows give clone size only sometimes, using once, few, many, or a class for an expanded clone.

size: .
D: TRBD2
V: TRBV7-8
J: TRBJ2-1
CDR3: CASSLGPAGRSYNEQFF
DNA: TGTGCCAGCAGCTTAGGGCCAGCGGGGCGCTCCTACAATGAGCAGTTCTTC

size: .
D: TRBD1
V: TRBV28
J: TRBJ1-1
CDR3: CASSQTGGTEAFF
DNA: TGTGCCAGCAGTCAGACAGGGGGCACTGAAGCTTTCTTT

size: .
D: .
V: TRBV28
J: TRBJ1-2
CDR3: CASRSTGMRGYTF
DNA: TGTGCCAGCAGATCAACAGGGATGAGGGGCTACACCTTC

size: .
D: .
V: TRBV29-1
J: TRBJ1-4
CDR3: CSVEGDTTNEKLFF
DNA: TGCAGCGTTGAAGGGGACACAACTAATGAAAAACTGTTTTTT

size: .
D: TRBD2
V: TRBV7-3
J: TRBJ2-2
CDR3: CASSTRLAGGSAGELFF
DNA: TGTGCCAGCAGCACCCGACTAGCGGGAGGATCGGCCGGGGAGCTGTTTTTT

size: once
D: TRBD2
V: TRBV25-1
J: TRBJ2-5
CDR3: CASSAQDGTSGSWETQYF
DNA: TGTGCCAGCAGTGCTCAGGACGGGACTAGCGGGAGTTGGGAGACCCAGTACTTC

size: once
D: .
V: TRBV7-2
J: TRBJ2-4
CDR3: CASSLDTVSKNIQYF
DNA: TGTGCCAGCAGCTTAGATACGGTCTCCAAAAACATTCAGTACTTC

size: once
D: TRBD1
V: TRBV29-1
J: TRBJ2-5
CDR3: CSAQQGPGETQYF
DNA: TGCAGCGCGCAACAGGGGCCCGGAGAGACCCAGTACTTC

size: .
D: .
V: TRBV4-1
J: TRBJ1-1
CDR3: CASSHREGNTEAFF
DNA: TGCGCCAGCAGCCATAGGGAGGGTAACACTGAAGCTTTCTTT

size: .
D: .
V: TRBV11-2
J: TRBJ2-3
CDR3: CASSLEGATDTQYF
DNA: TGTGCCAGCAGCTTAGAGGGGGCCACAGATACGCAGTATTTT

size: .
D: TRBD2
V: TRBV27
J: TRBJ2-2
CDR3: CASSPGTSGTSNTGELFF
DNA: TGTGCCAGCAGTCCCGGGACTAGCGGGACCTCGAACACCGGGGAGCTGTTTTTT

size: .
D: TRBD1
V: TRBV7-9
J: TRBJ1-4
CDR3: CASSLSDRVGEKLFF
DNA: TGTGCCAGCAGCTTATCGGACAGGGTCGGTGAAAAACTGTTTTTT

size: once
D: TRBD2
V: TRBV4-1
J: TRBJ2-1
CDR3: CASSLQASGDNEQFF
DNA: TGCGCCAGCAGCCTCCAGGCAAGCGGGGACAATGAGCAGTTCTTC

size: .
D: .
V: TRBV5-6
J: TRBJ2-7
CDR3: CASSFGSGVAYEQYF
DNA: TGTGCCAGCAGCTTTGGTTCAGGGGTGGCCTACGAGCAGTACTTC

size: .
D: .
V: TRBV9
J: TRBJ2-6
CDR3: CASSAPSGANVLTF
DNA: TGTGCCAGCAGCGCCCCCTCCGGGGCCAACGTCCTGACTTTC

size: .
D: TRBD1
V: TRBV30
J: TRBJ1-2
CDR3: CAWRDRGANYGYTF
DNA: TGTGCCTGGAGGGACAGGGGGGCCAACTATGGCTACACCTTC

size: .
D: .
V: TRBV3-1/TRBV3-2
J: TRBJ2-7
CDR3: CASSQDRRAPGYF
DNA: TGTGCCAGCAGCCAAGACCGGCGGGCCCCCGGGTACTTC

size: .
D: TRBD1
V: TRBV5-1
J: TRBJ1-3
CDR3: CASSVPRTGDDSGNTIYF
DNA: TGCGCCAGCAGCGTTCCCAGGACAGGGGACGACTCTGGAAACACCATATATTTT

size: .
D: .
V: TRBV19
J: TRBJ1-5
CDR3: CASTVRVFSIQPQHF
DNA: TGTGCCAGTACCGTCAGGGTCTTCTCTATCCAGCCCCAGCATTTT

size: .
D: TRBD1
V: TRBV5-6
J: TRBJ1-5
CDR3: CASSFTGGRGQPQHF
DNA: TGTGCCAGCAGCTTTACAGGGGGCCGAGGTCAGCCCCAGCATTTT

size: .
D: TRBD1
V: TRBV2
J: TRBJ1-3
CDR3: CASSGDRDSGNTIYF
DNA: TGTGCCAGCAGCGGGGACAGGGACTCTGGAAACACCATATATTTT

size: few
D: .
V: TRBV6-1
J: TRBJ1-2
CDR3: CASSARTVWTANYGYTF
DNA: TGTGCCAGCAGTGCCCGCACAGTCTGGACAGCTAACTATGGCTACACCTTC

size: .
D: .
V: TRBV5-1
J: TRBJ2-7
CDR3: CASSLAQGGAYEQYF
DNA: TGCGCCAGCAGCTTGGCCCAGGGTGGTGCCTACGAGCAGTACTTC

size: .
D: .
V: TRBV20-1
J: TRBJ2-2
CDR3: CSASIGDTGELFF
DNA: TGCAGTGCTAGTATAGGGGACACCGGGGAGCTGTTTTTT

size: .
D: TRBD1
V: TRBV10-3
J: TRBJ2-3
CDR3: CATGQGLTDTQYF
DNA: TGTGCCACCGGACAGGGGCTAACAGATACGCAGTATTTT

size: .
D: .
V: TRBV11-2
J: TRBJ2-7
CDR3: CASSLATGRYEQYF
DNA: TGTGCCAGCAGCTTAGCTACGGGTCGGTACGAGCAGTACTTC

size: .
D: .
V: TRBV19
J: TRBJ2-2
CDR3: CASSITGGAGELFF
DNA: TGTGCCAGTAGTATTACAGGGGGGGCCGGGGAGCTGTTTTTT

size: .
D: .
V: TRBV6-5
J: TRBJ2-3
CDR3: CASTMTDTDTQYF
DNA: TGTGCCAGCACCATGACAGACACAGATACGCAGTATTTT

size: .
D: .
V: TRBV12-3/TRBV12-4
J: TRBJ2-5
CDR3: CASSLTETQYF
DNA: TGTGCCAGCAGTTTAACTGAGACCCAGTACTTC

size: once
D: .
V: TRBV7-9
J: TRBJ2-5
CDR3: CASSLLDSGETQYF
DNA: TGTGCCAGCAGCTTACTGGACAGTGGGGAGACCCAGTACTTC

size: .
D: .
V: TRBV11-3
J: TRBJ2-5
CDR3: CASSLDERETQYF
DNA: TGTGCCAGCAGCTTAGATGAGAGGGAGACCCAGTACTTC

size: few
D: .
V: TRBV11-3
J: TRBJ2-1
CDR3: CASSLTGDRVDEQFF
DNA: TGTGCCAGCAGCTTAACGGGGGACCGCGTCGATGAGCAGTTCTTC

size: .
D: .
V: TRBV30
J: TRBJ1-4
CDR3: CAWRDDRVNEKLFF
DNA: TGTGCCTGGAGAGACGACAGAGTTAATGAAAAACTGTTTTTT

size: .
D: .
V: TRBV3-1/TRBV3-2
J: TRBJ2-7
CDR3: CATSTSSYEQYF
DNA: TGTGCCACCTCGACTAGCTCCTACGAGCAGTACTTC

size: .
D: .
V: TRBV6-5
J: TRBJ1-2
CDR3: CASSPQLSLWSGYTF
DNA: TGTGCCAGCAGTCCCCAACTCAGCCTGTGGAGTGGCTACACCTTC

size: .
D: .
V: TRBV6-2/TRBV6-3
J: TRBJ2-7
CDR3: CASSGARTPPYEQYF
DNA: TGTGCCAGCAGTGGCGCTCGGACACCCCCCTACGAGCAGTACTTC

size: once
D: .
V: TRBV11-2
J: TRBJ2-2
CDR3: CASSSSSQGTGELFF
DNA: TGTGCCAGCAGCTCCTCTAGTCAGGGCACCGGGGAGCTGTTTTTT

size: .
D: .
V: TRBV7-3
J: TRBJ2-4
CDR3: CASLPGQAKRRNIQYF
DNA: TGTGCCAGCCTACCAGGGCAGGCTAAGAGGAGAAACATTCAGTACTTC

size: .
D: TRBD1
V: TRBV30
J: TRBJ2-7
CDR3: CAWDRETREQYF
DNA: TGTGCCTGGGACAGGGAGACTCGGGAGCAGTACTTC

size: .
D: .
V: TRBV28
J: TRBJ1-4
CDR3: CASSLRQPYNEKLFF
DNA: TGTGCCAGCAGCCTTAGACAGCCTTATAATGAAAAACTGTTTTTT

size: .
D: .
V: TRBV19
J: TRBJ1-1
CDR3: CASSLGSIYGAEAFF
DNA: TGTGCCAGTAGCCTTGGTTCTATCTATGGAGCTGAAGCTTTCTTT

size: .
D: TRBD1
V: TRBV19
J: TRBJ2-5
CDR3: CASRRGGEETQYF
DNA: TGTGCCAGTCGCCGAGGGGGCGAGGAGACCCAGTACTTC

size: .
D: TRBD2
V: TRBV6-6
J: TRBJ2-6
CDR3: CASSQRGGMAGANVLTF
DNA: TGTGCCAGCAGTCAAAGGGGAGGGATGGCTGGGGCCAACGTCCTGACTTTC

size: .
D: .
V: TRBV28
J: TRBJ1-4
CDR3: CASSSPRGSGNEKLFF
DNA: TGTGCCAGCAGTTCCCCAAGGGGGAGTGGTAATGAAAAACTGTTTTTT

size: .
D: TRBD1
V: TRBV5-1
J: TRBJ2-3
CDR3: CASRGTGSTDTQYF
DNA: TGCGCCAGCAGGGGGACAGGCAGCACAGATACGCAGTATTTT

size: few
D: TRBD1
V: TRBV10-2
J: TRBJ1-1
CDR3: CASSSGHWDRAVPEAFF
DNA: TGCGCCAGCAGTAGTGGTCACTGGGACAGGGCCGTCCCTGAAGCTTTCTTT

size: once
D: .
V: TRBV5-4
J: TRBJ2-7
CDR3: CASSSGGGSYEQYF
DNA: TGTGCCAGCAGCTCCGGCGGAGGATCCTACGAGCAGTACTTC